The 21 T cell receptor beta chains below come from one sample, sequenced in a study of control samples from healthy donors and cancer patients. Assay: immunoSEQ multiplex PCR; the TCRdb copy retains only in-frame clones and omits some. This sample has around 42,000 clones, with roughly 94% found just once. The sample was blood. The origin of the receptors is a man aged 55 to 70 in good health.

In the case of this clone: This same CDR3 is encoded by further DNA sequences in the sample. The chain combines TRBV7-8 with TRBJ1-5; 11 nucleotides agree with TRBD1. V was clipped by 1 base and J by 7 bases; unmatched bases: 3. The CDR3 consists of 15 residues. Looked up from germline, CDR1 is SGHVS and CDR2 is FQNEAQ. The CDR3 DNA follows: TGTGCCAGCAGCTTAGGGGACAGGGGGGGGCAGCCCCAGCATTTT. Its protein is CASSLGDRGGQPQHF.

J is TRBJ1-2 and V is TRBV9; D unclear. V lost 3 bases and J 1 base, leaving 13 bases between the germline ends. This CDR3 spans 15 amino acids. Per the germline V gene, CDR1 is SGDLS and CDR2 is YYNGEE. The CDR3 sequence: CASSADNYNNYGYTF. For the CDR3, the DNA is TGTGCCAGCAGCGCAGACAACTATAATAACTATGGCTACACCTTC.

This clone is a singleton in its sample. The chain recombines TRBV19 with TRBJ2-1, with 7 bases matching TRBD1. The length of the CDR3 is 12 residues. The V gene end was trimmed by 10 bases and the J gene end by 2 bases; junction bases not matched to a gene: 2. The V gene's germline CDR1 is LNHDA and CDR2 SQIVND (reference sequence). CDR3 sequence reads: CATTGAYNEQFF. The CDR3 DNA is TGTGCCACTACAGGGGCCTACAATGAGCAGTTCTTC.

The CDR3, as DNA: TGTGCCAGCAGCGAGGAAGGTGATCGAAAGACCCAGTACTTC. Amino acid sequence: CASSEEGDRKTQYF. This chain connects TRBV14 to TRBJ2-5; no definite D call. Germline CDR1 is SGHDN and CDR2 is FVKESK. The CDR3 sequence is 14 residues long. Trimming removed 5 bases from V and 6 bases from J, with 16 bases in between.

V is TRBV11-3 and J is TRBJ2-3, with no clear D. Trimming removed 5 bases at V and 2 bases at J, with 8 bases between. The CDR3 consists of 13 residues. In germline, CDR1 is SGHNT, CDR2 YENEEA. The CDR3: CASSEAHTDTQYF. CDR3 in DNA: TGTGCCAGCAGCGAGGCCCACACAGATACGCAGTATTTT.

V is TRBV14 and J is TRBJ2-3; 7 positions match TRBD2. CDR3 length: 17 amino acids. Germline values: CDR1 SGHDN, CDR2 FVKESK. Trimming took 1 base from V and 0 from J; bases not matched to a gene: 7. The CDR3, as DNA: TGTGCCAGCAGCCAAGTCGGGAGGATTACTAGCACAGATACGCAGTATTTT. Its protein product is CASSQVGRITSTDTQYF.

The chain employs TRBV10-1 and TRBJ2-7, with 11 positions matching TRBD1. The junction had 18 bases not matched to a gene; V was cut back by 2 bases and J by 6 bases. Germline V gives CDR1 WNHNN, CDR2 SYGVQD (reference sequence). This CDR3 comprises 19 residues. The CDR3 coding sequence is TGCGCCAGCAGTGAGGTCGCCGAACTACCGGGACAGGGGGTTCGCGAGCAGTACTTC. The encoded protein is CASSEVAELPGQGVREQYF.

The chain joins TRBV7-9 to TRBJ1-6; 9 nucleotides match TRBD1. With V trimmed by 5 bases and J by 7 bases, 6 bases remained unmatched. Germline CDR1 reads SEHNR; CDR2 reads FQNEAQ (reference sequence). This CDR3 contains 15 residues. DNA of the CDR3: TGTGCCAGCAGCCTAGGGGACAGGGCCAATTCACCCCTCCACTTT. Translated: CASSLGDRANSPLHF.

V is TRBV21-1 and J is TRBJ2-5; the table's D call TRBD1 went unverified against the DNA. TRBV21-1 is noted as a pseudogene. The CDR3 runs 16 residues. The CDR3 loop is CASSKGRQTLGETQYF. As DNA, the CDR3 is TGTGCCAGCAGCAAAGGAAGACAGACCCTCGGTGAGACCCAGTACTTC.

This clone was counted once. The chain is built from TRBV9 and TRBJ2-7, with 10 positions matching TRBD2. The J segment lost 3 bases and the V segment lost 0 bases, leaving 6 bases of the junction unmatched. Looked up from germline, CDR1 is SGDLS and CDR2 is YYNGEE. The CDR3 covers 16 residues. The CDR3 protein is CASSVEVAGGFYEQYF. The CDR3, as DNA: TGTGCCAGCAGCGTAGAGGTAGCGGGGGGCTTCTACGAGCAGTACTTC.

This clone was seen a few times. The V gene is TRBV10-1, the J gene TRBJ1-1; D is perhaps TRBD1 (6 bases). The germline V and J ends were trimmed by 4 bases and 5 bases, with 11 bases remaining between them. Germline-derived CDR1 and CDR2 are WNHNN and SYGVQD (reference sequence). The CDR3 has 13 residues. This chain's CDR3 is CASSVTQGTEAFF. The CDR3 DNA is TGCGCCAGCAGTGTCACCCAGGGGACTGAAGCTTTCTTT.

This clone was seen a single time. The rearrangement joins TRBV7-9 to TRBJ2-1; D may correspond to TRBD1 or TRBD2 (5 bases each). The CDR3 length is 13 residues. V lost 5 bases and J lost 10, with 15 bases in between. Germline CDR1 reads SEHNR; CDR2 reads FQNEAQ (reference sequence). CDR3 sequence (DNA): TGTGCCAGCAGCCCCGGGGCCGGCAGGGAGCAGTTCTTC. Translating it yields CASSPGAGREQFF.

This clone is a singleton in its sample. This sequence joins TRBV4-2 and TRBJ2-4; D gene uncertain. The V gene's germline CDR1 is LGHNA and CDR2 YNFKEQ. V was trimmed by 1 base and J by 3 bases, leaving 13 bases between them. The CDR3 is 16 amino acids. CDR3 residues: CASSQVDPGGKNIQYF. The CDR3 nucleotides are TGTGCCAGCAGCCAAGTCGACCCGGGTGGCAAAAACATTCAGTACTTC.

The gene calls are TRBV6-1 and TRBJ2-1; 7 bases are a match to TRBD1. Germline CDR1 reads MNHNS; CDR2 reads SASEGT. The CDR3 runs 16 residues. V was pared by 2 bases and J by 1 base, with 5 bases of the junction left unmatched. CDR3 amino acids: CASSENRGWSYNEQFF. The CDR3 DNA is TGTGCCAGCAGTGAAAACAGGGGTTGGTCCTACAATGAGCAGTTCTTC.

V usage is TRBV5-1 and J usage is TRBJ1-3; D not certain. CDR3 size: 15 residues. V was pared by 0 bases and J by 0 bases, with 7 bases between. CDR1 and CDR2 (germline): SGHRS, YFSETQ. Here the CDR3 DNA reads TGCGCCAGCAGCTTGGCCACAAGCTCTGGAAACACCATATATTTT. It specifies CASSLATSSGNTIYF.

The V call is TRBV19, the J call TRBJ1-2; unclear D gene. This CDR3 spans 13 amino acids. Trimming stripped 3 bases from V and 2 bases from J, with 7 bases between. In germline, CDR1 is LNHDA, CDR2 SQIVND (reference sequence). The CDR3 spells CASSILTNYGYTF. The CDR3 region has the DNA TGTGCCAGTAGTATTTTAACAAACTATGGCTACACCTTC. The variable domain in full, completed from reference TRBV19 and TRBJ1-2, reads DGGITQSPKYLFRKEGQNVTLSCEQNLNHDAMYWYRQDPGQGLRLIYYSQIVNDFQKGDIAEGYSVSREKKESFPLTVTSAQKNPTAFYLCASSILTNYGYTFGSGTRLTVV.

The genes are TRBV29-1 and TRBJ1-2, with TRBD1 matching over 7 bases. V trimming: 6 bases; J trimming: 7 bases; junction bases outside the gene matches: 8. Per germline, CDR1 SQVTM and CDR2 ANQGSEA. CDR3 length equals 12 residues. Written as DNA, the CDR3 is TGCAGCGTACCACAGGGGATAGGTGGCTACACCTTC. As protein: CSVPQGIGGYTF.

The rearrangement uses TRBV5-1 and TRBJ1-4; 8 bases fit TRBD1. After removal of 0 bases from V and 2 bases from J, the junction contained 0 bases not matched to a gene. The CDR3 covers 15 residues. Germline V gives CDR1 SGHRS, CDR2 YFSETQ. CDR3 coding DNA: TGCGCCAGCAGCTTGGGACAGGGGACTAATGAAAAACTGTTTTTT. Protein product: CASSLGQGTNEKLFF.

This clone was seen only once. V gene TRBV9 combines with J gene TRBJ1-1; D is undetermined. The V end lost 3 bases, the J end lost 0 bases, and 9 bases lay between the germline ends. The CDR3 totals 14 residues. The germline V gene has CDR1 SGDLS and CDR2 YYNGEE. CDR3 protein: CASSGDLLNTEAFF. CDR3 nucleotide sequence: TGTGCCAGCAGCGGCGACTTACTGAACACTGAAGCTTTCTTT. Variable domain in full (rest from reference TRBV9 and TRBJ1-1): DSGVTQTPKHLITATGQRVTLRCSPRSGDLSVYWYQQSLDQGLQFLIQYYNGEERAKGNILERFSAQQFPDLHSELNLSSLELGDSALYFCASSGDLLNTEAFFGQGTRLTVV.

The V gene is TRBV3-1 (or the pseudogene TRBV3-2), the J gene TRBJ2-1; D is possibly TRBD1 or TRBD2 (5 bases each). This CDR3 region has 13 residues. Trimming removed 8 bases at V and 7 bases at J, with 15 bases between. The germline V gene encodes CDR1 LGHDT and CDR2 YNNKEL (reference sequence). CDR3 residues: CASSPAWGNEQFF. The CDR3 region has the DNA TGTGCCAGCTCGCCGGCTTGGGGGAATGAGCAGTTCTTC.

This chain uses TRBV5-6 with TRBJ1-4; 9 nucleotides match TRBD1. This CDR3 is 14 amino acids long. Per the germline V gene, CDR1 is SGHDT and CDR2 is YYEEEE. V was clipped by 3 bases and J by 8 bases; unmatched bases: 5. DNA for the CDR3: TGTGCCAGCAGCTGGGGGACAGGGTCCGAAAAACTGTTTTTT. It specifies CASSWGTGSEKLFF.